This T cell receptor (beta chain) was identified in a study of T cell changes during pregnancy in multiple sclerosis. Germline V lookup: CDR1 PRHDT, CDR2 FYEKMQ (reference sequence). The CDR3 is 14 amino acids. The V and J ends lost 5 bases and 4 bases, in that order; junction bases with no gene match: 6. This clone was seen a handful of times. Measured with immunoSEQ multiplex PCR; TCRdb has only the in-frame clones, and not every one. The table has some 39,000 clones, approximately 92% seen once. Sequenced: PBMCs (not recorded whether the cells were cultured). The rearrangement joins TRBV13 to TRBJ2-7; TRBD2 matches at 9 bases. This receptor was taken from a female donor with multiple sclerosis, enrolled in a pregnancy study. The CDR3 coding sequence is TGTGCCAGCAGCGCGGGACTAGCAACTTACGAGCAGTACTTC. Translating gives CASSAGLATYEQYF.